Described below is a single T cell receptor beta chain sequence and its context. The data are from a study of cytomegalovirus exposure and HLA in healthy donors. The CDR3 is 13 amino acids. Germline CDR1 reads KGHSH; CDR2 reads LQKENI. Trimming pared 3 bases from V and 1 base from J, leaving 7 bases between. Repertoires were generated with immunoSEQ multiplex PCR, while TCRdb's copy carries only in-frame clones and drops some. The sample records 190,000 or so clones, around 83% being singletons. This TCR was sampled from a woman aged 25 to 39 in good health and CMV-seropositive. Sequenced: PBMCs. The genes are TRBV18 and TRBJ2-7, with D possibly being TRBD1 (6 bases). The CDR3 region is CASSPGQSYEQYF. CDR3 nucleotide sequence: TGTGCCAGCTCACCGGGACAATCCTACGAGCAGTACTTC.